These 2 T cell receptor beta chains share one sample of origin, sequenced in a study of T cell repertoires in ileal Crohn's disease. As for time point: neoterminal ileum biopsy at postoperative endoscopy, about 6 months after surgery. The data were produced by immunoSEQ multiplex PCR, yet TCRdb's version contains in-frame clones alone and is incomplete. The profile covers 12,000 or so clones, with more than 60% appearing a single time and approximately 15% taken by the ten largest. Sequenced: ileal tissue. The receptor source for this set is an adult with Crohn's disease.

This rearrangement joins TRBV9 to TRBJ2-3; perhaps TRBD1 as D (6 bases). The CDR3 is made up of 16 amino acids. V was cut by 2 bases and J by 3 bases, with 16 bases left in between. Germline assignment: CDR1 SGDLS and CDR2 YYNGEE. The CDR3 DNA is TGTGCCAGCAGCGTCCTACAGGGCGGTGAGACAGATACGCAGTATTTT. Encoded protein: CASSVLQGGETDTQYF.

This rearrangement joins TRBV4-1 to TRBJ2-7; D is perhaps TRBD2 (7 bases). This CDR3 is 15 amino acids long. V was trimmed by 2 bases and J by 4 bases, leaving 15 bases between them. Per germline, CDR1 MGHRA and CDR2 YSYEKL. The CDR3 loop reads CASSQLLGGLYEQYF. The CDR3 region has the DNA TGCGCCAGCAGCCAATTACTCGGGGGGCTATACGAGCAGTACTTC.